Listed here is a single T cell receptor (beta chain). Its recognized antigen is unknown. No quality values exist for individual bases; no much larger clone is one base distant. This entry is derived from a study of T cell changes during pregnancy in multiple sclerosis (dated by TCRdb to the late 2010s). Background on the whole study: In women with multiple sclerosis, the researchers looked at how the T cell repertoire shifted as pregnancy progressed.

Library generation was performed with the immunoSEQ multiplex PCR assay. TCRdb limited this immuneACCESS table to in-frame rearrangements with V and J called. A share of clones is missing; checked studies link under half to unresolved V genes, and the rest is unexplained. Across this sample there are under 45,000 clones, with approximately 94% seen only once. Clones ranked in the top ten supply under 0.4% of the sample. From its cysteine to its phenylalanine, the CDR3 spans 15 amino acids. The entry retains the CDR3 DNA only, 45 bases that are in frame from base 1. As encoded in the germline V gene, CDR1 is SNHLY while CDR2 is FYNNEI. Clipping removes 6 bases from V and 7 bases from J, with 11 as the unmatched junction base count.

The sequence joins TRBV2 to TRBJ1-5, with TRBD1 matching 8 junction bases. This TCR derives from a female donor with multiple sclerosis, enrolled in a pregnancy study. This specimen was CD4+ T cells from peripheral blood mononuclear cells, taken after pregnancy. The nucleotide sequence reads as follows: TGTGCCAGCAGGGGGGCTCAGGGGGCTGGGCAGCCCCAGCATTTT. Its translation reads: CASRGAQGAGQPQHF.